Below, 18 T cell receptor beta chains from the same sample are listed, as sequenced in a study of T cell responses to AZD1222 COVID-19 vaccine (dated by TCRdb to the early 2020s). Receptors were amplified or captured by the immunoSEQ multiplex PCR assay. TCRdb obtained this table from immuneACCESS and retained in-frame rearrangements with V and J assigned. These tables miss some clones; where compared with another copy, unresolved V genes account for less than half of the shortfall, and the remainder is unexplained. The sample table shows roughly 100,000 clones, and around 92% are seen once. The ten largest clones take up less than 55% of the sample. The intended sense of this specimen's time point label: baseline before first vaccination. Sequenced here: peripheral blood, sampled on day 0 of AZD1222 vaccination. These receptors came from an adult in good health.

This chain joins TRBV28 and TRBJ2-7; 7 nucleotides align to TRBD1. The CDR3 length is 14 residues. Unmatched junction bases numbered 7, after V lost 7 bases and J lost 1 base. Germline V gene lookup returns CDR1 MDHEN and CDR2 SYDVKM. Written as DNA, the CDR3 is TGTGCCAGCAAAGGACAGGCGCCTTCCTACGAGCAGTACTTC. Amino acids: CASKGQAPSYEQYF. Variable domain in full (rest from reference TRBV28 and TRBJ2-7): DVKVTQSSRYLVKRTGEKVFLECVQDMDHENMFWYRQDPGLGLRLIYFSYDVKMKEKGDIPEGYSVSREKKERFSLILESASTNQTSMYLCASKGQAPSYEQYFGPGTRLTVT.

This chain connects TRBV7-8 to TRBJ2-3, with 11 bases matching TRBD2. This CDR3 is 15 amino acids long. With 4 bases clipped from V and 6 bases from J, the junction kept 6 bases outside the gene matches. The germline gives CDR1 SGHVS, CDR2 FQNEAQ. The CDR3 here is CASSSLLAGDDTQYF. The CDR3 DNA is TGTGCCAGCAGCTCTTTACTAGCGGGAGATGATACGCAGTATTTT.

The CDR3 reads CASSPPGQGIYEQYF. CDR3 DNA sequence: TGTGCCAGCAGCCCACCGGGACAGGGAATCTACGAGCAGTACTTC. This chain connects TRBV7-2 to TRBJ2-7; 9 bases line up with TRBD1. The ends lost 5 bases at V and 3 bases at J; junction bases unmatched: 8. Germline CDR1 is SGHTA and CDR2 is FQGNSA. The CDR3 length is 15 residues.

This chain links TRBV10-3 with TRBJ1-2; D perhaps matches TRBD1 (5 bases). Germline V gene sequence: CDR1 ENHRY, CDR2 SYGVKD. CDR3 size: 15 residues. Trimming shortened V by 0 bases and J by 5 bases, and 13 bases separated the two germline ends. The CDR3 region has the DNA TGTGCCATCAGTGAGTCTGGGGGATCTGGATATGGCTACACCTTC. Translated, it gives CAISESGGSGYGYTF.

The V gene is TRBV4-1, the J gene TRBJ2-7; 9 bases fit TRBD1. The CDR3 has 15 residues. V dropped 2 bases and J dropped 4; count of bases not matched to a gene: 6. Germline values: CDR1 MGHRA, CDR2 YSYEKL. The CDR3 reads CASSQMTGGGYEQYF. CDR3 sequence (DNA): TGCGCCAGCAGCCAAATGACAGGGGGTGGGTACGAGCAGTACTTC.

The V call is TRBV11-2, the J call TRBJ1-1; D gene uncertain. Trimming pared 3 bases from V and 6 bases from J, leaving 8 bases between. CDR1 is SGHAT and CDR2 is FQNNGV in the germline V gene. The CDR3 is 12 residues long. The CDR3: CASSFLKSEAFF. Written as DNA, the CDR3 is TGTGCCAGCAGCTTTTTAAAGTCTGAAGCTTTCTTT.

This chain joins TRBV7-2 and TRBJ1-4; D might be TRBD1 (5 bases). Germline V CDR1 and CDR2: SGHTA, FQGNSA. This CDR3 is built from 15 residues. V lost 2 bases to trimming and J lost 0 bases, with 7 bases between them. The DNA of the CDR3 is TGTGCCAGCAGCTTACTAGGGGCAACTAATGAAAAACTGTTTTTT. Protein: CASSLLGATNEKLFF.

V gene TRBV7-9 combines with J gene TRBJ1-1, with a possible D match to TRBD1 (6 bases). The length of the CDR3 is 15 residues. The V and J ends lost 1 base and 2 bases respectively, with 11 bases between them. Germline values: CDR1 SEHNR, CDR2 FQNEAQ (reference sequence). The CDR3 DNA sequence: TGTGCCAGCAGCTTAGAACAGGGTGTTAACACTGAAGCTTTCTTT. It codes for CASSLEQGVNTEAFF.

DNA of the CDR3: TGTGCCAGCAGCCAAGGGACAGGGGGGAGCACCGGGGAGCTGTTTTTT. It encodes CASSQGTGGSTGELFF. The genes are TRBV7-8 and TRBJ2-2, with TRBD1 matching over 11 bases. Losses at the gene ends were 5 bases for V and 4 bases for J; bases not matched to a gene: 6. CDR3 length: 16 amino acids. CDR1 and CDR2 (germline): SGHVS, FQNEAQ.

CDR3 residues: CASSILSGQGQYEAFF. CDR3 coding DNA: TGTGCCAGTAGTATCTTGAGTGGACAGGGGCAATATGAAGCTTTCTTT. J is TRBJ1-1 and V is TRBV19; 9 bases map to TRBD1. Per germline, CDR1 LNHDA and CDR2 SQIVND (reference sequence). CDR3 size: 16 residues. With V trimmed by 3 bases and J by 7 bases, 12 bases remained unmatched.

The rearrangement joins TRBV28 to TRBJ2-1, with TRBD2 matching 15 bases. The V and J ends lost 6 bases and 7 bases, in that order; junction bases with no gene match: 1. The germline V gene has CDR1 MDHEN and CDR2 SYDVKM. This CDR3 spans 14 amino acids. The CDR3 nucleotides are TGTGCCAGCAGGGGGACTAGCGGGAGGAATGAGCAGTTCTTC. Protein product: CASRGTSGRNEQFF. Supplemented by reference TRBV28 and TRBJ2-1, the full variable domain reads DVKVTQSSRYLVKRTGEKVFLECVQDMDHENMFWYRQDPGLGLRLIYFSYDVKMKEKGDIPEGYSVSREKKERFSLILESASTNQTSMYLCASRGTSGRNEQFFGPGTRLTVL.

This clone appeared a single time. CDR3 protein: CASSPTYTEAFF. As DNA, the CDR3 is TGTGCCAGCAGCCCCACTTACACTGAAGCTTTCTTT. This rearrangement joins TRBV7-9 to TRBJ1-1; D remains ambiguous. Germline V lookup: CDR1 SEHNR, CDR2 FQNEAQ (reference sequence). The CDR3 length is 12 residues. Trimming took off 5 bases at V and 3 bases at J, with 7 bases between the two ends.

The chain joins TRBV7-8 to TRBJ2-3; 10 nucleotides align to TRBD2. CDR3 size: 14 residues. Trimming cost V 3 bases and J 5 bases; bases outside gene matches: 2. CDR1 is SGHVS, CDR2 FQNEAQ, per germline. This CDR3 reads CASSLGLARDTQYF. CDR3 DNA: TGTGCCAGCAGCTTGGGACTAGCGAGAGATACGCAGTATTTT. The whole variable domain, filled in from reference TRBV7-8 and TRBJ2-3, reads GAGVSQSPRYKVAKRGQDVALRCDPISGHVSLFWYQQALGQGPEFLTYFQNEAQLDKSGLPSDRFFAERPEGSVSTLKIQRTQQEDSAVYLCASSLGLARDTQYFGPGTRLTVL.

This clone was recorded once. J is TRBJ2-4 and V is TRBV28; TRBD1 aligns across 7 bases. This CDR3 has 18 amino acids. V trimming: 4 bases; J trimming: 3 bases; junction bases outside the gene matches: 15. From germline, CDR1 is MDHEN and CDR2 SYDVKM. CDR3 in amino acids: CASSSSFNRGTDKNIQYF. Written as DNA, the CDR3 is TGTGCCAGCAGTTCGTCCTTTAACAGGGGTACCGACAAAAACATTCAGTACTTC.

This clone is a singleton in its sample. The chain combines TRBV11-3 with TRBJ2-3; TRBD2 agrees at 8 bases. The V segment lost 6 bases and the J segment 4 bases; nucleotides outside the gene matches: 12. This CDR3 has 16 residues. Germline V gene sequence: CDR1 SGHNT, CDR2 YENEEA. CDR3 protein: CASSQGPAGVADTQYF. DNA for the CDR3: TGTGCCAGCAGTCAAGGCCCAGCGGGAGTCGCAGATACGCAGTATTTT.

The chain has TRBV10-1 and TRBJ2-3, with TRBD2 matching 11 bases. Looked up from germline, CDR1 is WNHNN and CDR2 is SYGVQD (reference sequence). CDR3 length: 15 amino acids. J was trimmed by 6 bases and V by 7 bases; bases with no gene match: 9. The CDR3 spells CASTPGTSGVDTQYF. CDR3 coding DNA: TGCGCCAGCACCCCCGGGACTAGCGGAGTGGATACGCAGTATTTT.

The CDR3 reads CASSDRQGVAGNTIYF. The CDR3 coding sequence is TGTGCCAGCAGCGATCGACAGGGGGTAGCTGGAAACACCATATATTTT. V gene TRBV3-1 (or the pseudogene TRBV3-2) combines with J gene TRBJ1-3; 9 bases are shared with TRBD1. The CDR3 totals 16 residues. V was clipped by 5 bases and J by 2 bases; unmatched bases: 7. The germline CDR1 and CDR2 sequences are LGHDT and YNNKEL (reference sequence).

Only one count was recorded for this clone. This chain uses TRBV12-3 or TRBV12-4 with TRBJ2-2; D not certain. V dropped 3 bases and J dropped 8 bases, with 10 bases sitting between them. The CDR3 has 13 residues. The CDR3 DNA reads TGTGCCAGCAGTTTCTTAATGAGGGGGGAGCTGTTTTTT. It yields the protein CASSFLMRGELFF.